This TCR beta chain came from a study of cytomegalovirus exposure and HLA in healthy donors. Overall study: Among 398 genotyped donors, roughly 81% fell in the Caucasian-associated ancestry cluster.

Germline assignment: CDR1 ENHRY and CDR2 SYGVKD. CDR3 size: 14 residues. V lost 3 bases to trimming and J lost 2 bases, with 11 bases between them. Overall study results and limits: When analyzed later, a missense DCLRE1C variant was found to be linked to TCR beta V- and J-gene trimming.

Regarding this clone: The target antigen is unknown.

The study ran its PCR with 60 Vbeta and 13 Jbeta primers. Using immunoSEQ multiplex PCR, the repertoire was profiled, and TCRdb retains in-frame clones only, with some absent. This sample's clone table lists roughly 76,000 clones. The sequenced material came from PBMCs. This chain joins TRBV10-3 and TRBJ2-7; TRBD2 is a possible D gene (5 bases). This sequence originates from a female donor in good health and CMV-seropositive. DNA for the CDR3: TGTGCCATCAGTGAACTCCAGGAGGCCTACGAGCAGTACTTC. This codes for CAISELQEAYEQYF.